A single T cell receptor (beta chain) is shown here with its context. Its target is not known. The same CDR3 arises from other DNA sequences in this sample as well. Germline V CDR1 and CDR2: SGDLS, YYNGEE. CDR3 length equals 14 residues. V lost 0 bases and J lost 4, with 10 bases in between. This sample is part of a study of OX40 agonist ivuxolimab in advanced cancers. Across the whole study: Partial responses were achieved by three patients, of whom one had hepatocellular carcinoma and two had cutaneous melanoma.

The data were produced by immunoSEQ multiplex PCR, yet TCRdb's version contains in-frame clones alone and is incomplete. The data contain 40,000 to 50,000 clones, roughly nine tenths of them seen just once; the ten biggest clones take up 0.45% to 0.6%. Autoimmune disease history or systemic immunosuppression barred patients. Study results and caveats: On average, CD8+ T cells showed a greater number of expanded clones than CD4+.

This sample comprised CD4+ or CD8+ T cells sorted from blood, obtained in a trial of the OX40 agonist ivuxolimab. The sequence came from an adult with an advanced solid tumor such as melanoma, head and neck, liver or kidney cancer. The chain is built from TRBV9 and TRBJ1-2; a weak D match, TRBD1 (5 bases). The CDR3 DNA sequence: TGTGCCAGCAGCGTAGATGGGGGACCCTATGGCTACACCTTC. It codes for CASSVDGGPYGYTF. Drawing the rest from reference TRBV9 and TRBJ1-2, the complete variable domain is DSGVTQTPKHLITATGQRVTLRCSPRSGDLSVYWYQQSLDQGLQFLIQYYNGEERAKGNILERFSAQQFPDLHSELNLSSLELGDSALYFCASSVDGGPYGYTFGSGTRLTVV.